The rows below give T cell receptor beta chains drawn from one sample of a study of Graves' ophthalmopathy and Graves' hyperthyroidism. TCRdb fed the multiplex PCR reads into MiXCR, producing one record per CDR3 protein. Of some 370,000 distinct CDR3 sequences in the sample, roughly a sixth were seen once. Source material: peripheral blood. The receptors here all came from an adult woman with stable Graves' hyperthyroidism. Each CDR3 is given with its conserved first and last residue. Where a row states a size, it is once, few, many or the class of an expanded clone; other rows omit it.

v_gene	abundance	j_gene	len	CDR3aa
TRBV14	NA	TRBJ2-6	20	CASNTGSPIAGGSGANVLTF
TRBV7-2	NA	TRBJ1-5	15	CASSLTGVSYQPQHF
TRBV19	NA	TRBJ1-2	13	CASSMTDTYGYTF
TRBV28	many	TRBJ2-5	14	CASRPVLGKETQYF
TRBV12-5	many	TRBJ1-1	13	CASGGGRNTEAFF
TRBV25-1	NA	TRBJ1-2	12	CASKSRNYGYTF
TRBV28	NA	TRBJ2-7	13	CASSLWRRSEQYF
TRBV13	NA	TRBJ1-1	14	CASSFNREYTEAFF
TRBV20-1	many	TRBJ1-1	13	CSASTGRHTEAFF
TRBV20-1	few	TRBJ2-2	14	CSAREAGPTGELFF
TRBV20-1	many	TRBJ2-7	14	CSAREGLATDEQYF
TRBV25-1	many	TRBJ2-5	15	CASSDGRPYQETQYF
TRBV5-1	many	TRBJ1-2	14	CASTEGQPDYGYTF
TRBV11-2	many	TRBJ1-1	14	CASSKDGWNTEAFF
TRBV7-2	many	TRBJ1-6	16	CASSFWTGVANSPLHF
TRBV5-5	many	TRBJ2-7	15	CASSLSRKPIGEQYF
TRBV5-6	few	TRBJ1-5	16	CASSYDTNRVDQPQHF
TRBV5-5	many	TRBJ1-2	15	CASSSGQTGNYGYTF
TRBV2	many	TRBJ2-5	13	CASSGGLGETQYF
TRBV28	many	TRBJ2-7	17	CASSLTSGPDLSYEQYF
TRBV3-1	many	TRBJ1-2	14	CASSQDTGYWGYTF
TRBV20-1	NA	TRBJ2-5	13	CSASEPAQETQYF
TRBV20-1	many	TRBJ1-2	15	CSARVYGRDNYGYTF
TRBV7-2	many	TRBJ1-1	13	CASSSRPNTEAFF
TRBV7-8	NA	NA	14	CASSLRTEPVGQFF
TRBV3-1	few	TRBJ2-7	15	CASSQDSGRTYEQYF
TRBV6-4	NA	TRBJ1-1	15	CASSAYSQGNTEAFF
TRBV4-1	few	TRBJ2-5	18	CASSQGGRRNSLQETQYF
TRBV15	many	TRBJ2-7	17	CATSRGLAGSGTYEQYF